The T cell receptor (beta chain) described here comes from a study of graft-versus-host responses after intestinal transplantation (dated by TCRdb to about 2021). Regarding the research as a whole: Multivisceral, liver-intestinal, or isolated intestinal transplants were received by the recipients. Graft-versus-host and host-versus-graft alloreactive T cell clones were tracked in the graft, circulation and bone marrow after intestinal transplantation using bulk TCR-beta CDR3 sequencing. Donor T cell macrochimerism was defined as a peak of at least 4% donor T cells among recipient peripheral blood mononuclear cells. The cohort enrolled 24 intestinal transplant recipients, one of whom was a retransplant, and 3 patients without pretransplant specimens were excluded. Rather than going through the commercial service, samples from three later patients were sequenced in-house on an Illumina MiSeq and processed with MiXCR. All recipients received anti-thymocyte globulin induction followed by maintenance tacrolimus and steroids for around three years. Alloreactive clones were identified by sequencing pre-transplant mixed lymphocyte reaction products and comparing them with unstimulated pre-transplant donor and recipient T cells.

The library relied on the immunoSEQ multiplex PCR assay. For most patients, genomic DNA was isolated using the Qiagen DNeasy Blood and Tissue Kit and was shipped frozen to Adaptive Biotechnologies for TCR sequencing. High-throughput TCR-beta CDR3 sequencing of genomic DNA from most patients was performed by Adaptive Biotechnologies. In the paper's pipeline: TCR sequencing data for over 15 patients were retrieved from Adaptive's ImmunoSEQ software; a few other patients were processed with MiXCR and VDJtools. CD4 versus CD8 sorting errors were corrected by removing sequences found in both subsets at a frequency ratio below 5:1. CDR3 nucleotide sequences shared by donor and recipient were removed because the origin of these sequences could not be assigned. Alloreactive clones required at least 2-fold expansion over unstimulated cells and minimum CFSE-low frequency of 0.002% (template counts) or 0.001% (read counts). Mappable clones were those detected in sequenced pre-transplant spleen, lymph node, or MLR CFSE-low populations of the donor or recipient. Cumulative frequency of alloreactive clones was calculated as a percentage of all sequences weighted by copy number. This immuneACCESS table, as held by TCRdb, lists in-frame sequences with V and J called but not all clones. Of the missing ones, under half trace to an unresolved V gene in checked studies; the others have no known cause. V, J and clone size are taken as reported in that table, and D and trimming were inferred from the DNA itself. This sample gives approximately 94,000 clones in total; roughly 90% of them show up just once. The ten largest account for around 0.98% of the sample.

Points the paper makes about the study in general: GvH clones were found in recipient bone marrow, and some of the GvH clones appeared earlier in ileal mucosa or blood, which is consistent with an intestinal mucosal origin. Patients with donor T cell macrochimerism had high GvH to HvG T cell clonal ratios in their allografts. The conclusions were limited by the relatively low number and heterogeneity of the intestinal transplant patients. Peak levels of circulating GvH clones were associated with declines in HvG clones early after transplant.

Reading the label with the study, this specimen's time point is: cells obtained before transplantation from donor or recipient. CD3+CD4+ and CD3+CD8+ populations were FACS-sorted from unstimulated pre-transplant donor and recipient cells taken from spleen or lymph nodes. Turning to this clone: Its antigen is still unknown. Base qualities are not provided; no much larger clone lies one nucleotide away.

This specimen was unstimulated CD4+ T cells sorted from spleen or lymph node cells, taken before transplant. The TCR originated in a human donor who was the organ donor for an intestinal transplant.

The sequenced DNA: TGTGCCAGCAGTCAGGGAACTGAAGCTTTCTTT. Translated, it reads CASSQGTEAFF. In this chain, TRBV25-1 is recombined with TRBJ1-1, and the D gene may be TRBD1, 5 bases matching. Including cysteine and phenylalanine, the CDR3 has 11 amino acids. The kept DNA is CDR3 alone, 33 bases in frame from the first base. As encoded in the germline V gene, CDR1 is MGHDK while CDR2 is SYGVNS. Trimming takes 5 bases from V and 5 bases from J, and the germline ends sit 6 bases apart.